Ten or more counts support the clone carrying this TCR beta chain. The antigen is undetermined. TCRdb passed the 5' RACE reads through MiXCR, listing each CDR3 protein once. The repertoire includes approximately 700,000 distinct CDR3 sequences, about 18% of them detected once, and roughly 13% sits in the top ten. CDR3 length equals 12 residues. J lost 10 bases, V lost 5 bases, and 5 bases had no gene match. Germline CDR1 SEHNR, CDR2 FQNEAQ (reference sequence). This sample is part of a study of identical twins. Study conclusions and caveats: Diverse VJ usage suggested most zero-insertion clonotypes were not invariant T cells.

Another study also made use of these data, one on T cells expressing NK-cell markers. That report adds: Sequencing covered eight donors, seven HCMV-seropositive and one seronegative.

The sample was PBMCs. The origin of this receptor is a woman aged 18-29 years in good health. J is TRBJ2-1 and V is TRBV7-9; 7 bases line up with TRBD1. The CDR3 coding sequence is TGTGCCAGCAGCCACAGGGGTGGCGAGCAGTTCTTC. Protein: CASSHRGGEQFF.